This T cell receptor beta chain was recovered during a study of metastatic and nonmetastatic thyroid tumors. TCRdb re-called clones via MiXCR from the PCR reads. The table lists about 31,000 clones, 15% to 20% of them singletons. The CDR3 runs to 18 residues. CDR1 is SGHTA and CDR2 is FQGNSA in the germline V gene. The junction had 6 bases not matched to a gene; V was cut back by 7 bases and J by 0 bases. None of the patients had undergone any treatment ahead of thyroid surgery. Ten or more counts support this clone. Its antigen is undetermined. Overall study findings and caveats: Malignant thyroid tumors reportedly exceeded benign nodules significantly in TCR beta diversity, with the difference appearing in blood and tumor.

The chain combines TRBV7-2 with TRBJ2-2; 15 bases align to TRBD2. The clonotype was recovered from a female donor with papillary thyroid cancer or a benign thyroid nodule (not recorded which). Some clones in this sample may be carry-over from other donors' samples. What was sequenced was blood. The CDR3 is CASKRTSGGGSNTGELFF. The CDR3 DNA reads as TGTGCCAGCAAGAGGACTAGCGGGGGGGGTTCGAACACCGGGGAGCTGTTTTTT.